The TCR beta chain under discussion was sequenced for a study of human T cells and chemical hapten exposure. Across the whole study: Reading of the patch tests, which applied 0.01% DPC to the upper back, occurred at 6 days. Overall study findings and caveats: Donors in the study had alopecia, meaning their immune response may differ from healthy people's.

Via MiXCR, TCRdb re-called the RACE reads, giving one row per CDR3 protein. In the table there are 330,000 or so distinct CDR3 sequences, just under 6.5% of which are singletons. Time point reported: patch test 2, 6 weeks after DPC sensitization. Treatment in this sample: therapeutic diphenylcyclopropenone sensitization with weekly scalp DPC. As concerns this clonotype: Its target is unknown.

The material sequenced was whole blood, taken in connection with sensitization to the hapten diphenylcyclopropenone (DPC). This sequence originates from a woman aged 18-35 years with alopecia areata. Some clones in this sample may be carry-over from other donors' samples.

CDR3 loop: CASSPQDFDTQYF. The CDR3 DNA is TGCGCCAGCAGCCCCCAGGATTTCGATACGCAGTATTTT. The chain is built from TRBV5-1 and TRBJ2-3; D remains unclear. Germline V lookup: CDR1 SGHRS, CDR2 YFSETQ. The V and J ends lost 4 bases and 6 bases respectively, with 12 bases between them. This CDR3 is 13 amino acids long.